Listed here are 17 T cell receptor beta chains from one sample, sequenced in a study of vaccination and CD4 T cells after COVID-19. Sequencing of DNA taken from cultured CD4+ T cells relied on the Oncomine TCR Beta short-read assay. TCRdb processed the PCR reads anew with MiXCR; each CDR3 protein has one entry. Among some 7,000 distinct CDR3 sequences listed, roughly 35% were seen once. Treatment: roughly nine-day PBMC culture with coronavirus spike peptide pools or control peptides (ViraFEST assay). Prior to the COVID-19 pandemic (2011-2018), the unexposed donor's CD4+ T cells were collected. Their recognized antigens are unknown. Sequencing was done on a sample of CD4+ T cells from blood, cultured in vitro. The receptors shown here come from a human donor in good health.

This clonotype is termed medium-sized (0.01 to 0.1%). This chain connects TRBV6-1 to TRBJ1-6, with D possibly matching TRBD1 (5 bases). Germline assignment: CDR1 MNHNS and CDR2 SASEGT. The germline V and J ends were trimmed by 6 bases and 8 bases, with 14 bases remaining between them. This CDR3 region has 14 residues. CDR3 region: CASRARDIDSPLHF. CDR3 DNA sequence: TGTGCCAGCAGGGCCAGGGATATCGATTCACCCCTCCACTTT.

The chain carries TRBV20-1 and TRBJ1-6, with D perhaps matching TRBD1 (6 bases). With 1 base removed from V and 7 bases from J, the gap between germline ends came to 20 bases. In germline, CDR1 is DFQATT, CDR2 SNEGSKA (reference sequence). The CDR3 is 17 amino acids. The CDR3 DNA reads TGCAGTGCTAGAGTACCGCCGCGTACAGGGTTGAATTCACCCCTCCACTTT. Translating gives CSARVPPRTGLNSPLHF.

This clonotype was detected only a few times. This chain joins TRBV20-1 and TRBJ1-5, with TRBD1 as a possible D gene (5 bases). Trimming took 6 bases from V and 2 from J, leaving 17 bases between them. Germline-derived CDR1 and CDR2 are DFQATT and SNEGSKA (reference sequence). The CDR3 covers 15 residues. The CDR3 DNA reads TGCAGTGCCCCCGGGACGGCCCACGGCAATCAGCCCCAGCATTTT. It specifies CSAPGTAHGNQPQHF.

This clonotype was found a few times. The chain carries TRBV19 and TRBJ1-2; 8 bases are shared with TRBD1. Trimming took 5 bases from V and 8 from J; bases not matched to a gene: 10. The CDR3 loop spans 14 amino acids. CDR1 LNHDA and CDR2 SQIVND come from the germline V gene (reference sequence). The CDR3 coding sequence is TGTGCCAGTAGTCTCTCTCGGGACAGGTGGGGCTACACCTTC. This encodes CASSLSRDRWGYTF.

The CDR3 region has the DNA TGTGCCGCAGTTCTGGGGACAGGGTCCTACGAGCAGTACTTC. Translated, it gives CAAVLGTGSYEQYF. The chain is built from TRBV6-5 and TRBJ2-7, with 9 positions matching TRBD1. This CDR3 comprises 14 residues. V gave up 11 bases and J gave up 1 base; unmatched junction bases: 9. CDR1 is MNHEY, CDR2 SVGAGI, per germline.

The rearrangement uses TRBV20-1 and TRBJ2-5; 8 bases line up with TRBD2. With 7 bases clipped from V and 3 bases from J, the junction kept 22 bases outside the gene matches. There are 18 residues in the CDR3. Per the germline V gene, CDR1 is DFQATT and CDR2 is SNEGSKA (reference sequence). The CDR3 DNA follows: TGCAGTGTCCCCGGAGTAGCGGGAAACCGGGCTGTAGAAGAGACCCAGTACTTC. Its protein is CSVPGVAGNRAVEETQYF.

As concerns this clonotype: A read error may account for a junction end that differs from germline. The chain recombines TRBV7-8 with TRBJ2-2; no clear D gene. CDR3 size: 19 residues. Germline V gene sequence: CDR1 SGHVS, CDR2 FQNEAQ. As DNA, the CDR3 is TGTGCCAGCAGCCCGATGGTTGCAGGCCACGTCCCGAAGACCGGGGAGCTGTTTTTT. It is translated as CASSPMVAGHVPKTGELFF. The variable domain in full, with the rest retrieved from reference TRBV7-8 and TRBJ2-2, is GAGVSQSPRYKVAKRGQDVALRCDPISGHVSLFWYQQALGQGPEFLTYFQNEAQLDKSGLPSDRFFAERPEGSVSTLKIQRTQQEDSAVYLCASSPMVAGHVPKTGELFFGEGSRLTVL.

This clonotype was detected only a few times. For the CDR3, the DNA is TGTGCCAGCAGTTACTCGACTAGCGGGGGCAACGAGCAGTACTTC. Protein: CASSYSTSGGNEQYF. The chain combines TRBV6-2 or TRBV6-3 with TRBJ2-7; 12 bases agree with TRBD2. The CDR3 loop spans 15 amino acids. The V gene's germline CDR1 is MNHEY and CDR2 SVGEGT. V lost 0 bases to trimming and J lost 5 bases; unmatched junction nucleotides: 2.

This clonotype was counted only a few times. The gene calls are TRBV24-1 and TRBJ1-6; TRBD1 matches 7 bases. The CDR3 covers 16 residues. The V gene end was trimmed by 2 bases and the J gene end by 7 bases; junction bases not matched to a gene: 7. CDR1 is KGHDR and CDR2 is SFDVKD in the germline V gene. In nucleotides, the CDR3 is TGTGCCACCAGTGATTATGATGCGACAGGGAATTCACCCCTCCACTTT. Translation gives CATSDYDATGNSPLHF.

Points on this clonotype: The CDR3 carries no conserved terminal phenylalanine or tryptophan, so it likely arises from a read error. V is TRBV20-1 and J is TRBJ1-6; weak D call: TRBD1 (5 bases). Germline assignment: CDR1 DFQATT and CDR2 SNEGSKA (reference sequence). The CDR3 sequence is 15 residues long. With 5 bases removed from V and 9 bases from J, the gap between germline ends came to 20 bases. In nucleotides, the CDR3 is TGCAGTGCTTCAAACTTAAGGGCCGGGGGTTCACCCCTCCACATT. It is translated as CSASNLRAGGSPLHI.

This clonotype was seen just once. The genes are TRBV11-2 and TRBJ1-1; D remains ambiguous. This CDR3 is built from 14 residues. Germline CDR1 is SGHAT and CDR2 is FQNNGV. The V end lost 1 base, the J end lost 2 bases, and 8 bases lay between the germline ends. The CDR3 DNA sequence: TGTGCCAGCAGCTTAGGAGCCGGTAACACTGAAGCTTTCTTT. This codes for CASSLGAGNTEAFF.

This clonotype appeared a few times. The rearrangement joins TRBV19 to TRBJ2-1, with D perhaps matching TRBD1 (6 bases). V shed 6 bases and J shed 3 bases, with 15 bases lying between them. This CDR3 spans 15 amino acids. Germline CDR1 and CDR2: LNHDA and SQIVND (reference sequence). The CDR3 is CASRPQGSNYNEQFF. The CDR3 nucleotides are TGTGCCAGTAGACCACAGGGCTCAAACTACAATGAGCAGTTCTTC.

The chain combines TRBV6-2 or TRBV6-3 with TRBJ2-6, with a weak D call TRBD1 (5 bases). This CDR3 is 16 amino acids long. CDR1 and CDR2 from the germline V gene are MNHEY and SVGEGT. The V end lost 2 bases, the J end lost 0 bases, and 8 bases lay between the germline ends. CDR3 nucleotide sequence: TGTGCCAGCAGTTACCTGACAGACTCTGGGGCCAACGTCCTGACTTTC. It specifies CASSYLTDSGANVLTF.

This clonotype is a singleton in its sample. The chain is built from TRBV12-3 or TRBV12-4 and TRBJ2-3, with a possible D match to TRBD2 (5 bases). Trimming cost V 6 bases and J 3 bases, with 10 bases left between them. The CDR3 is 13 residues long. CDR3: CASRGSRTDTQYF. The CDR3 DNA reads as TGTGCCAGCAGGGGGAGTAGGACAGATACGCAGTATTTT.

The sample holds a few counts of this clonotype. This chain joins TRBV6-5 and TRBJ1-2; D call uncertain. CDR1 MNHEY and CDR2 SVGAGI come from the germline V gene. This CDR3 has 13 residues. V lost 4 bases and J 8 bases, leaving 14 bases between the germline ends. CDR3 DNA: TGTGCCAGCAGTTCGCGATTCGTCCAGGGCTACACCTTC. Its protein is CASSSRFVQGYTF.

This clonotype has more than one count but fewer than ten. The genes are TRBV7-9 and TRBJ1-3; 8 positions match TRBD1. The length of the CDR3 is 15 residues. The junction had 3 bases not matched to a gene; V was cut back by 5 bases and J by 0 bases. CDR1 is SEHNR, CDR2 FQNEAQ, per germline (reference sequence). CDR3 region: CASSPQGASGNTIYF. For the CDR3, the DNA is TGTGCCAGCAGCCCCCAGGGGGCCTCTGGAAACACCATATATTTT.

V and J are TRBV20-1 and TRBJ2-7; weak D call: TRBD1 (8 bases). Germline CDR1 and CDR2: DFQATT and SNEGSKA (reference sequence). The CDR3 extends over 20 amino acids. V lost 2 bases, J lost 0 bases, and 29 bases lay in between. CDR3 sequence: CSARYPTAGGGGGNSYEQYF. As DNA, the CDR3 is TGCAGTGCTAGATATCCGACGGCAGGGGGCGGCGGGGGTAACTCCTACGAGCAGTACTTC.